These T cell receptor beta chains were read from a single sample in a study of Ad26.COV2.S vaccination and SARS-CoV-2 variants. Measured with immunoSEQ multiplex PCR; TCRdb has only the in-frame clones, and not every one. The data show some 520,000 clones, approximately 90% seen once. Sequencing used peripheral blood, obtained in a trial of Ad26.COV2.S vaccine versus placebo. These receptors came from a person aged 18-65 years who received the Ad26.COV2.S COVID-19 vaccine or a placebo. Both conserved end residues are part of each CDR3. The D gene is left open where the match is weak. The size of a clone is reported for some rows only, either as once, few or many, or as a class for expanded clones.

CDR3aa: CASRTTGTTYEQYF
CDR3nt: TGTGCCAGCAGGACTACCGGGACTACCTACGAGCAGTACTTC
d_gene: TRBD2
v_gene: TRBV28
abundance: .
j_gene: TRBJ2-7

CDR3aa: CASSLSGQFLYEQYF
CDR3nt: TGTGCCAGCAGCTTGTCAGGACAGTTCCTCTACGAGCAGTACTTC
d_gene: .
v_gene: TRBV5-6
abundance: .
j_gene: TRBJ2-7

CDR3aa: CASSPTGGDSPLHF
CDR3nt: TGTGCCAGCAGCCCCACAGGGGGCGACTCACCCCTCCACTTT
d_gene: TRBD1
v_gene: TRBV11-2
abundance: .
j_gene: TRBJ1-6

CDR3aa: CASSALQGGSYTF
CDR3nt: TGTGCCAGCAGCGCTCTACAGGGCGGCAGCTACACCTTC
d_gene: .
v_gene: TRBV7-9
abundance: .
j_gene: TRBJ1-2

CDR3aa: CASSERGLVRETQYF
CDR3nt: TGTGCCAGCAGTGAACGGGGCCTGGTTCGGGAGACCCAGTACTTC
d_gene: .
v_gene: TRBV25-1
abundance: .
j_gene: TRBJ2-5

CDR3aa: CASSFIFAGGYEQYF
CDR3nt: TGTGCCAGCAGTTTCATATTCGCCGGGGGCTACGAGCAGTACTTC
d_gene: .
v_gene: TRBV27
abundance: .
j_gene: TRBJ2-7

CDR3aa: CASSGWGEQYF
CDR3nt: TGTGCCAGCAGTGGGTGGGGCGAGCAGTACTTC
d_gene: .
v_gene: TRBV6-2/TRBV6-3
abundance: .
j_gene: TRBJ2-7

CDR3aa: CASSPETGGNYGYTF
CDR3nt: TGTGCCAGCAGCCCCGAGACAGGGGGGAATTATGGCTACACCTTC
d_gene: TRBD1
v_gene: TRBV4-2
abundance: .
j_gene: TRBJ1-2

CDR3aa: CASRESGSSPYEQYF
CDR3nt: TGTGCCAGCCGGGAGAGCGGGAGCTCGCCCTACGAGCAGTACTTC
d_gene: TRBD2
v_gene: TRBV14
abundance: few
j_gene: TRBJ2-7

CDR3aa: CASSVGRVRSPLHF
CDR3nt: TGTGCCAGCAGCGTAGGCAGGGTACGGTCACCCCTCCACTTT
d_gene: .
v_gene: TRBV9
abundance: .
j_gene: TRBJ1-6

CDR3aa: CASSSQGPDYEQYF
CDR3nt: TGTGCCAGCAGCTCGCAGGGGCCCGACTACGAGCAGTACTTC
d_gene: .
v_gene: TRBV11-3
abundance: .
j_gene: TRBJ2-7

CDR3aa: CASSLPPNTEAFF
CDR3nt: TGTGCCAGCAGCTTACCGCCTAACACTGAAGCTTTCTTT
d_gene: .
v_gene: TRBV11-1
abundance: .
j_gene: TRBJ1-1

CDR3aa: CATSDFISGSTDTQYF
CDR3nt: TGTGCCACCAGTGATTTTATTAGCGGGAGCACAGATACGCAGTATTTT
d_gene: TRBD2
v_gene: TRBV24-1
abundance: .
j_gene: TRBJ2-3

CDR3aa: CASSSITGTLYNEQFF
CDR3nt: TGCGCCAGCAGCTCGATCACAGGGACACTTTACAATGAGCAGTTCTTC
d_gene: .
v_gene: TRBV5-1
abundance: .
j_gene: TRBJ2-1

CDR3aa: CASSEGGGGTDTQYF
CDR3nt: TGTGCCAGCAGTGAAGGGGGAGGGGGCACAGATACGCAGTATTTT
d_gene: TRBD2
v_gene: TRBV6-1
abundance: .
j_gene: TRBJ2-3

CDR3aa: CASSQTQGGEQYF
CDR3nt: TGTGCCAGCAGCCAAACCCAGGGGGGCGAGCAGTACTTC
d_gene: .
v_gene: TRBV7-3
abundance: .
j_gene: TRBJ2-7

CDR3aa: CASSLAGGAYEQYF
CDR3nt: TGTGCCAGCAGTCTAGCGGGAGGTGCCTACGAGCAGTACTTC
d_gene: TRBD2
v_gene: TRBV9
abundance: .
j_gene: TRBJ2-7

CDR3aa: CATSRDRLTSNEQFF
CDR3nt: TGTGCCACCAGCAGAGATCGGCTCACGAGCAATGAGCAGTTCTTC
d_gene: .
v_gene: TRBV15
abundance: .
j_gene: TRBJ2-1

CDR3aa: CASTPGVGRAYEQYF
CDR3nt: TGTGCCAGCACCCCCGGTGTGGGGCGTGCCTACGAGCAGTACTTC
d_gene: .
v_gene: TRBV28
abundance: .
j_gene: TRBJ2-7

CDR3aa: CASSPGTVYQPQHF
CDR3nt: TGTGCCAGCAGTCCCGGGACAGTTTATCAGCCCCAGCATTTT
d_gene: TRBD1
v_gene: TRBV6-5
abundance: .
j_gene: TRBJ1-5

CDR3aa: CASRYAVVNEQFF
CDR3nt: TGTGCCAGCCGATATGCCGTGGTAAATGAGCAGTTCTTC
d_gene: .
v_gene: TRBV11-2
abundance: .
j_gene: TRBJ2-1

CDR3aa: CASSPPEETGNTIYF
CDR3nt: TGTGCCAGCAGTCCCCCAGAAGAGACTGGAAACACCATATATTTT
d_gene: .
v_gene: TRBV25-1
abundance: .
j_gene: TRBJ1-3

CDR3aa: CSVEGRWTNEQYF
CDR3nt: TGCAGCGTTGAAGGCAGGTGGACTAACGAGCAGTACTTC
d_gene: .
v_gene: TRBV29-1
abundance: .
j_gene: TRBJ2-7

CDR3aa: CASSDSRDGSYEQYF
CDR3nt: TGTGCCAGCAGCGACTCCCGGGACGGATCCTACGAGCAGTACTTC
d_gene: .
v_gene: TRBV6-6
abundance: .
j_gene: TRBJ2-7

CDR3aa: CASSPPGQGALNYGYTF
CDR3nt: TGCGCCAGCAGCCCACCGGGACAGGGGGCGCTTAACTATGGCTACACCTTC
d_gene: TRBD1
v_gene: TRBV4-1
abundance: .
j_gene: TRBJ1-2

CDR3aa: CASSSGTEVNYGYTF
CDR3nt: TGTGCCAGCAGCTCTGGGACAGAAGTTAACTATGGCTACACCTTC
d_gene: TRBD1
v_gene: TRBV7-9
abundance: few
j_gene: TRBJ1-2

CDR3aa: CASSPRTSGKYEQYF
CDR3nt: TGTGCCAGCAGCCCGAGGACTAGCGGGAAGTACGAGCAGTACTTC
d_gene: TRBD2
v_gene: TRBV3-1/TRBV3-2
abundance: .
j_gene: TRBJ2-7

CDR3aa: CASTPPGQMNTEAFF
CDR3nt: TGTGCCAGTACCCCGCCGGGACAAATGAACACTGAAGCTTTCTTT
d_gene: .
v_gene: TRBV19
abundance: .
j_gene: TRBJ1-1

CDR3aa: CASSLPTPTYEQYF
CDR3nt: TGCGCCAGCAGCCTTCCGACTCCCACCTACGAGCAGTACTTC
d_gene: .
v_gene: TRBV5-1
abundance: .
j_gene: TRBJ2-7

CDR3aa: CASSLLTEQYF
CDR3nt: TGTGCCAGCAGCTTATTGACCGAGCAGTACTTC
d_gene: .
v_gene: TRBV11-2
abundance: .
j_gene: TRBJ2-7

CDR3aa: CASSDVVGGSYNEQFF
CDR3nt: TGTGCCAGCAGTGATGTGGTGGGAGGTTCCTACAATGAGCAGTTCTTC
d_gene: .
v_gene: TRBV2
abundance: .
j_gene: TRBJ2-1